This TCR beta chain was found in a study of molecular identifiers for immune sequencing clone quantification. CD8+CD4-CCR7+CD45RA+ cells were sorted as naive CD8 T cells. From germline, CDR1 is KGHDR and CDR2 SFDVKD. This CDR3 comprises 17 residues. Note on this clonotype: A read error may explain this, as a much larger clone is one base away.

TCRdb reanalysed the PCR reads using MiXCR and keeps one entry per CDR3 protein. The data contain about 640,000 distinct CDR3 sequences, about 20% of them singletons. This chain links TRBV24-1 with TRBJ2-2, with D tentatively TRBD1 or TRBD2 (5 bases each). The sample taken for sequencing was naive CD8+ T cells from blood, with Jurkat cell RNA spiked in. Specified subset: FACS-sorted CD8+CD4-CCR7+CD45RA+ naive T cells. The clonotype was recovered from a human donor in good health. Some libraries in this study had Jurkat cell RNA spiked in. The CDR3 is CATSDLGAGPNTGELSF. In DNA form, the CDR3 reads TGTGCCACCAGTGATTTGGGGGCAGGCCCGAACACCGGGGAGCTGTCTTTT.